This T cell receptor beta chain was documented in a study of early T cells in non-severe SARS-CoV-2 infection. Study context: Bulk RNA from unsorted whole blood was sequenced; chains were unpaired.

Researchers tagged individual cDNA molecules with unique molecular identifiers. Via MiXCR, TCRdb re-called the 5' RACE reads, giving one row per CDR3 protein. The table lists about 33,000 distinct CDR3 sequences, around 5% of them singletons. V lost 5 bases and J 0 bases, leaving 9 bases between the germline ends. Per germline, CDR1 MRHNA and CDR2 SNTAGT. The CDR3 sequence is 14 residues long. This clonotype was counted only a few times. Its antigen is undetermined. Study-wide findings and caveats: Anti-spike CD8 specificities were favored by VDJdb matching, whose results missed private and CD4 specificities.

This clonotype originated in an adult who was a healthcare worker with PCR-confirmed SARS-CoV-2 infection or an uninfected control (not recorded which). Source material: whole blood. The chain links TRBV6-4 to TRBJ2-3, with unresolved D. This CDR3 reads CASSNGASTDTQYF. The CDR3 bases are TGTGCCAGCAGTAACGGCGCTAGCACAGATACGCAGTATTTT.